A single sample is the source of the 2 T cell receptor beta chains below, sequenced in a study of shared clonotypes between healthy human individuals. This table comes from immunoSEQ multiplex PCR, and its TCRdb copy is limited to in-frame clones, with some not included. This sample yields some 1.1 million clones, of which 70% to 80% are seen a single time; 0.89% belongs to the top ten. Sequenced: memory CD4+ T cells from PBMCs. Documented subset: CD45RA-negative fraction. The source is a man younger than 30 in good health. Some clones in this sample may be carry-over from other donors' samples.

CDR3 residues: CASSPGLAADTQYF. CDR3 DNA: TGTGCCAGCAGCCCCGGACTAGCGGCAGATACGCAGTATTTT. This sequence joins TRBV7-3 and TRBJ2-3; 10 bases line up with TRBD2. The germline CDR1 and CDR2 sequences are SGHTA and FQGTGA. Trimming at V came to 5 bases and at J to 4 bases, leaving 3 bases not matched to a gene. This CDR3 has 14 residues.

This sequence joins TRBV7-3 and TRBJ1-1; D remains unclear. Trimming stripped 1 base from V and 1 base from J, with 10 bases between. This CDR3 is built from 15 residues. Germline V gene data show CDR1 as SGHTA and CDR2 as FQGTGA. CDR3 protein: CASSLRVDPNTEAFF. CDR3 bases: TGTGCCAGCAGCTTAAGGGTGGACCCGAACACTGAAGCTTTCTTT. The full variable domain, in which reference TRBV7-3 and TRBJ1-1 provide the parts outside the CDR3, is GAGVSQTPSNKVTEKGKYVELRCDPISGHTALYWYRQSLGQGPEFLIYFQGTGAADDSGLPNDRFFAVRPEGSVSTLKIQRTERGDSAVYLCASSLRVDPNTEAFFGQGTRLTVV.